This TCR beta chain was obtained from a study of T cells after yellow fever vaccination. Trimming shortened V by 6 bases and J by 7 bases, and 18 bases separated the two germline ends. The CDR3 runs to 14 residues. Looked up from germline, CDR1 is MNHNS and CDR2 is SASEGT. This clonotype has more than one count but fewer than ten. What it binds is not known. MiXCR, run by TCRdb on the 5' RACE reads, gives a single entry per CDR3 protein. The table includes approximately 550,000 distinct CDR3 sequences, approximately 13% detected once. Study results and caveats: The secondary response peaked faster, at day 5 versus 15, but was weaker. Clones that expanded after primary vaccination mostly reappeared after the booster (less than 98% CD4, 88% CD8). The CD4 and CD8 compartments had a small share of their clonotypes in common. The presence of abundant clonotypes contaminating from the bulk population was possible in FACS-sorted repertoires.

The sequence came from a man aged 30 to 45 who received the YFV17D yellow fever vaccine. The rearrangement uses TRBV6-1 and TRBJ2-5, with D maybe TRBD1 (6 bases). The source material was PBMCs, sampled on the day of the yellow fever booster vaccination. The CDR3 protein is CASRRDSQGWTQYF. DNA for the CDR3: TGTGCCAGCAGAAGAGACAGTCAGGGGTGGACCCAGTACTTC.